This record looks at one T cell receptor (beta chain) sequence and its context. Its matching antigen is unknown. Time point described: recipient sample about 28 days before transplant, after cytoreduction. The entry originates in a study of T cell clonotyping in hematopoietic cell transplantation. Findings of the study overall: Recipient TCR diversity dropped after transplant; expanded clonotypes rose from day 30 to 180. Higher Inverse Simpson Index values in graft donor and pretransplant recipient predicted broader posttransplant TCR diversity.

Sequencing was performed with immunoSEQ multiplex PCR; in TCRdb, only in-frame clones are kept and a portion is missing. Of tens of thousands of clones listed, approximately 90% are singletons. This clonotype was obtained from a man aged 55 to 70 with biphenotypic leukemia. Some clones in this sample may be carry-over from other donors' samples. Source: peripheral blood mononuclear cells, taken before stem cell transplant.

The CDR3 here is CASSRTSGRLIFGELFF. DNA for the CDR3: TGTGCCAGCAGCCGAACTAGCGGGAGGTTGATTTTCGGGGAGCTGTTTTTT. The J gene is TRBJ2-2, the V gene TRBV7-9, with 12 bases matching TRBD2. V lost 5 bases and J lost 7; bases outside the gene matches: 11. CDR3 length: 17 residues. Germline CDR1 is SEHNR and CDR2 is FQNEAQ (reference sequence). Supplemented by reference TRBV7-9 and TRBJ2-2, the full variable domain reads DTGVSQNPRHKITKRGQNVTFRCDPISEHNRLYWYRQTLGQGPEFLTYFQNEAQLEKSRLLSDRFSAERPKGSFSTLEIQRTEQGDSAMYLCASSRTSGRLIFGELFFGEGSRLTVL.